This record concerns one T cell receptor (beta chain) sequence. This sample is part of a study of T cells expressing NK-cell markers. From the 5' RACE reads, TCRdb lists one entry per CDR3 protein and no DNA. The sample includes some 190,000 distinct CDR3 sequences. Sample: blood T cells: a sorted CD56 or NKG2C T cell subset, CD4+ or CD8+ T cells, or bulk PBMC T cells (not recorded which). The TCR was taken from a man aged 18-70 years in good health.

The CDR3 sequence is CASSLAEDTIPGYTF. V usage is TRBV12-3 or TRBV12-4 and J usage is TRBJ1-2; the TCRdb D gene call, TRBD1, has no DNA to confirm it. There are 15 residues in the CDR3.